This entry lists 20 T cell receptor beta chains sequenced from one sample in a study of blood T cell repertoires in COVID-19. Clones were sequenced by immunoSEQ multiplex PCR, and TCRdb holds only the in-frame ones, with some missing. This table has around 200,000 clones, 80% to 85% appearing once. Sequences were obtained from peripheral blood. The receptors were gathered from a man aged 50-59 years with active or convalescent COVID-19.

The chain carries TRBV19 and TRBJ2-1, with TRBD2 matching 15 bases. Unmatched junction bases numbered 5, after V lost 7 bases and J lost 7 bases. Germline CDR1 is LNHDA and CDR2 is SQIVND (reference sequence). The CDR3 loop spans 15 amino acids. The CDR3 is CASTAGLAGGNEQFF. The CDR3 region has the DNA TGTGCCAGTACCGCTGGACTAGCGGGGGGGAATGAGCAGTTCTTC.

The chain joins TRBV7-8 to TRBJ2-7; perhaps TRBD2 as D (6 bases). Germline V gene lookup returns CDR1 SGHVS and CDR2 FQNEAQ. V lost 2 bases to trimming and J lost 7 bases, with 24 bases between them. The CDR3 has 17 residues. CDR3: CASSLYLSLEGWEEQYF. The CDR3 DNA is TGTGCCAGCAGCTTATACCTAAGCTTGGAGGGCTGGGAAGAGCAGTACTTC. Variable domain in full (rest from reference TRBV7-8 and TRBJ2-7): GAGVSQSPRYKVAKRGQDVALRCDPISGHVSLFWYQQALGQGPEFLTYFQNEAQLDKSGLPSDRFFAERPEGSVSTLKIQRTQQEDSAVYLCASSLYLSLEGWEEQYFGPGTRLTVT.

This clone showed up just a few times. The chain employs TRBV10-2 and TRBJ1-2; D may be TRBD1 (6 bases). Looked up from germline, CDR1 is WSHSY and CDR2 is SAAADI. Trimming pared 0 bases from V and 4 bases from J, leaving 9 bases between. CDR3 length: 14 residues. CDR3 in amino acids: CASSESMGAYGYTF. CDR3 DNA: TGCGCCAGCAGTGAGTCTATGGGGGCCTATGGCTACACCTTC.

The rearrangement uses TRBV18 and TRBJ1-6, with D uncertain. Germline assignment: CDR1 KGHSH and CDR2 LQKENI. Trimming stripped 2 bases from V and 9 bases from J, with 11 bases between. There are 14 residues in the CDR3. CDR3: CASSPGQATSPLHF. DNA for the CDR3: TGTGCCAGCTCACCAGGTCAGGCCACTTCACCCCTCCACTTT.

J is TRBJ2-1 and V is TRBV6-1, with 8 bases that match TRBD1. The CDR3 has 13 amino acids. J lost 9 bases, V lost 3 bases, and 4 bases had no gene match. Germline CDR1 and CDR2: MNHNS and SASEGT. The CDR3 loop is CASSETGVGEQFF. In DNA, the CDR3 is TGTGCCAGCAGTGAGACAGGGGTGGGTGAGCAGTTCTTC.

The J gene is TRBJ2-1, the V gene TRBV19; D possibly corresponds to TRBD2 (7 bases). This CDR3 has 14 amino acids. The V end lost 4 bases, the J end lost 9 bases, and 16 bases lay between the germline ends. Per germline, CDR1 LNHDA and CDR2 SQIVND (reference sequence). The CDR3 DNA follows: TGTGCCAGTAGTAATGGGGGGGGGCGGAGTGAGCAGTTCTTC. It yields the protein CASSNGGGRSEQFF.

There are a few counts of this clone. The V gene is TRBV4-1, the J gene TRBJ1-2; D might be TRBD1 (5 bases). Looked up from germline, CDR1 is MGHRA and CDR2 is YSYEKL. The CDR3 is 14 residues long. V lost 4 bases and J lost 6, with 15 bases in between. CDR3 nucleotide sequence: TGCGCCAGCAGCCTAAACTCGGGGGGGAATGGCTACACCTTC. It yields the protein CASSLNSGGNGYTF.

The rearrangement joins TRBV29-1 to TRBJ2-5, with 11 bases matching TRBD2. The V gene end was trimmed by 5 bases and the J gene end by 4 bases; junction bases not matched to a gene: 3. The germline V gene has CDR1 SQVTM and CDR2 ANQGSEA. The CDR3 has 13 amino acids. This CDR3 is CSVRGLAVETQYF. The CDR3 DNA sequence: TGCAGCGTTCGGGGACTAGCGGTAGAGACCCAGTACTTC.

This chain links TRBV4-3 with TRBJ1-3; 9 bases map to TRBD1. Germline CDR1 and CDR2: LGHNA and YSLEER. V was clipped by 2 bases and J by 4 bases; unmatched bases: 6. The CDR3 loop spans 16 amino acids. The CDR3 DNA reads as TGCGCCAGCAGCCAAATAACAGGGGGCAGGGGAAACACCATATATTTT. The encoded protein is CASSQITGGRGNTIYF.

This CDR3 is CASSPRAGAGTDTQYF. CDR3 sequence (DNA): TGTGCCAGCAGCCCGCGGGCCGGCGCAGGCACAGATACGCAGTATTTT. The J gene is TRBJ2-3, the V gene TRBV7-2; TRBD2 is a possible D gene (5 bases). The V gene's germline CDR1 is SGHTA and CDR2 FQGNSA. Trimming left V 5 bases short and J 1 base short, with 16 bases between. The CDR3 contains 16 residues.

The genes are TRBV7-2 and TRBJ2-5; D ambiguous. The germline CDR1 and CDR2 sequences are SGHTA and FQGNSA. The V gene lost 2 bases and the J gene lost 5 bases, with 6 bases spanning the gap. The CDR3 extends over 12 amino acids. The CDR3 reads CASSLFSETQYF. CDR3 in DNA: TGTGCCAGCAGCTTATTTTCGGAGACCCAGTACTTC.

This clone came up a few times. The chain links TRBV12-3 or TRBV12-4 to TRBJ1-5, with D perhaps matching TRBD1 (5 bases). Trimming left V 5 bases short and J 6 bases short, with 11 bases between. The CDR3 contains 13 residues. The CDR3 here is CASSPGEGQPQHF. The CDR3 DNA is TGTGCCAGCAGTCCGGGGGAAGGTCAGCCCCAGCATTTT.

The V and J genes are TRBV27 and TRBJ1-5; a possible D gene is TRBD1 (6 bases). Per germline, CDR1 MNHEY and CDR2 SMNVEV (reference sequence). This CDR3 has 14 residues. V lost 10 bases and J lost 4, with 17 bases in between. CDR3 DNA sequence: TGTGCCACCCGGGAGGGGGGCCTAAATCAGCCCCAGCATTTT. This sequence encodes CATREGGLNQPQHF.

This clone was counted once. For the CDR3, the DNA is TGTGCCAGCAGCTTAGCGGGACTGAGCACAGATACGCAGTATTTT. Protein: CASSLAGLSTDTQYF. The chain combines TRBV7-2 with TRBJ2-3; a weak D match, TRBD2 (6 bases). Germline V CDR1 and CDR2: SGHTA, FQGNSA. This CDR3 is 15 amino acids long. Deletions cut 0 bases from V and 0 bases from J, with 7 bases between.

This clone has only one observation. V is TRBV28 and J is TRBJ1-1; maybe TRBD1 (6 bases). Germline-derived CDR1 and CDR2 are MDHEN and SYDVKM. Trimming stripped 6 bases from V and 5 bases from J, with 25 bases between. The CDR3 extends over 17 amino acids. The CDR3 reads CASSWARGAPVFTEAFF. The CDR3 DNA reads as TGTGCCAGCAGCTGGGCGCGGGGGGCGCCGGTATTTACTGAAGCTTTCTTT.

CDR3 loop: CASSTFGQGYEQYF. As DNA, the CDR3 is TGTGCCAGCAGCACTTTTGGACAGGGCTACGAGCAGTACTTC. The chain is built from TRBV7-2 and TRBJ2-7, with TRBD1 identical over 8 bases. The CDR3 spans 14 residues. The germline gives CDR1 SGHTA, CDR2 FQGNSA. Trimming at V came to 5 bases and at J to 3 bases, leaving 6 bases not matched to a gene.

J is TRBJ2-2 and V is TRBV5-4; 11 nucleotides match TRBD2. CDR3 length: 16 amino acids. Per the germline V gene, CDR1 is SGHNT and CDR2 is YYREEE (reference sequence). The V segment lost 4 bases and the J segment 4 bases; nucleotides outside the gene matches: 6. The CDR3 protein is CASSPGTSGLTGELFF. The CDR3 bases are TGTGCCAGCAGCCCAGGGACTAGCGGACTCACCGGGGAGCTGTTTTTT.

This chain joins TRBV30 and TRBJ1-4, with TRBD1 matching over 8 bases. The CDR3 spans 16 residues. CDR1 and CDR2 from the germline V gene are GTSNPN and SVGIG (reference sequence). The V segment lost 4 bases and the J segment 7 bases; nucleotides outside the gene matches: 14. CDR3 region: CAWTAGARGRGEKLFF. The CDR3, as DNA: TGTGCCTGGACCGCTGGGGCCAGGGGGCGGGGTGAAAAACTGTTTTTT.

The CDR3 is CASSLGDKPNEQFF. CDR3 nucleotides: TGTGCCAGCAGCTTGGGTGACAAACCCAATGAGCAGTTCTTC. This chain links TRBV5-6 with TRBJ2-1; D remains unclear. Trimming took 0 bases from V and 6 from J, leaving 10 bases between them. This CDR3 is 14 amino acids long. Germline lookup yields CDR1 SGHDT and CDR2 YYEEEE.

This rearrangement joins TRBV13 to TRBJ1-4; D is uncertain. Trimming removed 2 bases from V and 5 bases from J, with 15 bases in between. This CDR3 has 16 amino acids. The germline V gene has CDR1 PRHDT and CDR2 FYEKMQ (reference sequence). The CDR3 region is CASSLHRQQINEKLFF. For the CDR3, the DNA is TGTGCCAGCAGCTTACACCGGCAACAGATCAATGAAAAACTGTTTTTT.